This is a list of T cell receptor beta chains from one sample in a study of T cells expressing NK-cell markers. From its re-call of the 5' RACE reads, TCRdb lists each CDR3 protein once, without DNA. This table lists fewer than 550,000 distinct CDR3 sequences. Material: blood T cells: a sorted CD56 or NKG2C T cell subset, CD4+ or CD8+ T cells, or bulk PBMC T cells (not recorded which). All receptors derive from a woman in her 50s in good health. CDR3s include the opening cysteine and the closing phenylalanine or tryptophan.

TRBJ2-1 TRBV15 CATRRQGAINEQFF
TRBJ1-1 TRBV12-3/TRBV12-4 CASSPSGLNTEAFF
TRBJ1-4 TRBV11-2 CASSRPRDGANEKLFF
TRBJ2-7 TRBV7-8 CASSREGSSGSREQYF
TRBJ1-2 TRBV29-1 CSVDDSSPANYGYTF
TRBJ2-1 TRBV25-1 CASTPGVQYGHEQFF
TRBJ2-3 TRBV4-2 CASSRTLAVTSTDTQYF
TRBJ1-1 TRBV29-1 CSVTRTGSGTEAFF
TRBJ1-5 TRBV4-1 CASSQAGRERGGQPQHF
TRBJ2-1 TRBV7-3 CASSPNRDSRRQFF
TRBJ1-3 TRBV12-3/TRBV12-4 CASNRGTLRNTIYF
TRBJ2-2 TRBV11-2 CASSRGVLTGGELFF
TRBJ1-4 TRBV2 CASSAGLATNEKLFF
TRBJ2-7 TRBV20-1 CSAPRLAGLGGYEQYF
TRBJ1-1 TRBV18 CASSPPTTNTEAFF
TRBJ1-2 TRBV12-3/TRBV12-4 CASRDNPYGYTF
TRBJ2-1 TRBV5-1 CASSRNPGNEQFF
TRBJ2-1 TRBV27 CASSIIRTSGITYYNEQFF
TRBJ1-1 TRBV5-1 CASSAGGVTEAFF
TRBJ1-2 TRBV9 CASSVDPGGYTF
TRBJ2-3 TRBV10-3 CAISRDSLDTQYF
TRBJ2-7 TRBV12-3/TRBV12-4 CASRDQSSYEQYF
TRBJ2-7 TRBV20-1 CSARLTTLEYF
TRBJ2-3 TRBV7-3 CASSSSPGLAGSDTQYF
TRBJ1-5 TRBV10-3 CAISQPNQPQHF
TRBJ1-6 TRBV5-6 CASSLGRGNSPLHF
TRBJ2-1 TRBV5-1 CASSLTGYVGDQQFF
TRBJ2-3 TRBV7-2 CASSLGNGGTDTQYF
TRBJ2-5 TRBV4-2 CASSQAETPAEETQYF
TRBJ2-1 TRBV20-1 CSATRLAGYNEQFF
TRBJ2-1 TRBV12-3/TRBV12-4 CASSMGIAEEQFF
TRBJ2-2 TRBV3-1 CASSQGRGRTGELFF
TRBJ2-1 TRBV20-1 CSARTPGLALRNEQFF
TRBJ1-2 TRBV5-1 CASSSATPNYGYTF
TRBJ2-7 TRBV3-1 CASSSTGTSGYEQYF
TRBJ2-2 TRBV6-2/TRBV6-3 CASYRGQNTGELFF
TRBJ1-2 TRBV28 CASSLLTSGYTF
TRBJ2-1 TRBV7-9 CASSLGLAGGSLEQFF
TRBJ1-2 TRBV6-1 CASSEGPDLVGYTF
TRBJ2-3 TRBV5-1 CASSLGGTGTDTQYF
TRBJ2-1 TRBV5-1 CASSLEGLALINEQFF